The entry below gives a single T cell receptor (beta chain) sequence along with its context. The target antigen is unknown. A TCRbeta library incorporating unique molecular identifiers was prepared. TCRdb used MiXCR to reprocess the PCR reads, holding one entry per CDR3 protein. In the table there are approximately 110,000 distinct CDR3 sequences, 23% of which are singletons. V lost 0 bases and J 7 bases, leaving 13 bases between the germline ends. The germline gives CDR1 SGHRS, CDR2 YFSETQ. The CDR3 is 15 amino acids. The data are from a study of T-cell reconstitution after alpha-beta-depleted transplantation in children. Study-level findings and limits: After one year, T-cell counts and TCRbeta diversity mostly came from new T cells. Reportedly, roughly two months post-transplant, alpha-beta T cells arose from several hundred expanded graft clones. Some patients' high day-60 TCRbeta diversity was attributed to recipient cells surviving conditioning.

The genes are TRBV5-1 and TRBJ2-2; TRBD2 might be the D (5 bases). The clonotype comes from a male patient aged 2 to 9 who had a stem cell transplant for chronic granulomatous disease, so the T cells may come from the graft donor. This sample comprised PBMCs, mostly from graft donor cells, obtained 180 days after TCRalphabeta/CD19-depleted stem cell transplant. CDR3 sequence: CASSLDAAEGGELFF. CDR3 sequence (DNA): TGCGCCAGCAGCTTGGACGCCGCTGAGGGCGGGGAGCTGTTTTTT.